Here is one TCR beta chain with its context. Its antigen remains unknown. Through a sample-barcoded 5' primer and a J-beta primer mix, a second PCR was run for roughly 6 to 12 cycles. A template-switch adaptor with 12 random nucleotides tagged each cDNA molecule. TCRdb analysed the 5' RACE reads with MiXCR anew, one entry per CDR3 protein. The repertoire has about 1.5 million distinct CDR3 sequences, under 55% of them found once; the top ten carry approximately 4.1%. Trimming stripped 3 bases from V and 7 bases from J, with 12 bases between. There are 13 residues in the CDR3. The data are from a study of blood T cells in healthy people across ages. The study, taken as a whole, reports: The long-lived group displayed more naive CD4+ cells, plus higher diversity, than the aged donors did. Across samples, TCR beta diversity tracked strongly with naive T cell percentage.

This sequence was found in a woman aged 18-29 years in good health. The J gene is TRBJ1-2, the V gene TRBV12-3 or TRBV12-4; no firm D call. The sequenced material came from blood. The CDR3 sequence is CASSFKGAGGYTF. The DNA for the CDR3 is TGTGCCAGCAGTTTCAAGGGTGCTGGTGGCTACACCTTC.